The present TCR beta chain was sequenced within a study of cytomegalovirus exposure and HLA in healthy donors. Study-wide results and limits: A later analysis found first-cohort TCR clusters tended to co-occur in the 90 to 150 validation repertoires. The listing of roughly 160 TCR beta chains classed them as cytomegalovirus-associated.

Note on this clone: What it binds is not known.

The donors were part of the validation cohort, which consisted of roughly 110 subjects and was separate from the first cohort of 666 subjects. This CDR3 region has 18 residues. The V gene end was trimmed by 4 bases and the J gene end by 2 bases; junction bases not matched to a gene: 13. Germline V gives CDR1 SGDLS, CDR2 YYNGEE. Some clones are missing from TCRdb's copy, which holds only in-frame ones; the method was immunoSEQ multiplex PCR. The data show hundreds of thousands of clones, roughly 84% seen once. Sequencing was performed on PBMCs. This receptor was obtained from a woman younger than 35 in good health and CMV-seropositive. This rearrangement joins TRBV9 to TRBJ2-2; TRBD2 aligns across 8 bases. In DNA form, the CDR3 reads TGTGCCAGCAGCCGGGAGGTCGGGGGGGCGATCAACACCGGGGAGCTGTTTTTT. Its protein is CASSREVGGAINTGELFF.